This is a list of T cell receptor beta chains from one sample in a study of beta chain features in type 1 diabetes. Assay used: immunoSEQ multiplex PCR; TCRdb lists only in-frame clones, some missing. The table has hundreds of thousands of clones, about 14% seen once. The source material was naive CD4+ T cells from blood. The receptors derive from a young man with type 1 diabetes. Each CDR3 is given with its conserved first and last residue. A D gene is named only where the DNA matches it firmly. The size field is filled for only some rows; it gives once, few, many or a size class.

D | size | J | V | DNA | CDR3
- | - | TRBJ2-3 | TRBV7-9 | TGTGCCAGCAGCTCTTGGGACCTAAGGGCAGATACGCAGTATTTT | CASSSWDLRADTQYF
- | - | TRBJ2-4 | TRBV5-1 | TGCGCCAGCAGCTTAACAGGGACCAAAAACATTCAGTACTTC | CASSLTGTKNIQYF
TRBD2 | few | TRBJ2-7 | TRBV7-2 | TGTGCCAGCAGCTTAAGAAAAGGGACTAGCGGGGGGTACGAGCAGTACTTC | CASSLRKGTSGGYEQYF
- | - | TRBJ2-7 | TRBV5-1 | TGCGCCAGCAGCTATGTCCCGGACCAGAGCTCCTACGAGCAGTACTTC | CASSYVPDQSSYEQYF
- | few | TRBJ2-7 | TRBV18 | TGTGCCAGCTCACCCGTTACAGGGCGCTACGAGCAGTACTTC | CASSPVTGRYEQYF
- | few | TRBJ1-2 | TRBV5-1 | TGCGCCAGCAGCCCGGGGACACCCGACTATGGCTACACCTTC | CASSPGTPDYGYTF
- | few | TRBJ1-5 | TRBV28 | TGTGCCAGCAGTTTGACAGGATATAGCAATCAGCCCCAGCATTTT | CASSLTGYSNQPQHF
- | - | TRBJ1-2 | TRBV7-9 | TGTGCCAGCAGCCCACCGGGACTGGAGCTCTATGGCTACACCTTC | CASSPPGLELYGYTF
TRBD2 | - | TRBJ2-7 | TRBV15 | TGTGCCACCAGCACACTAGCGGGAGCCTACGAGCAGTACTTC | CATSTLAGAYEQYF
- | - | TRBJ1-1 | TRBV15 | TGTGCCACCAGCCCACGACAGAGCATGAACACTGAAGCTTTCTTT | CATSPRQSMNTEAFF
- | - | TRBJ1-2 | TRBV6-6 | TGTGCCAGCAGTTACTCGATTGATGGCTACACCTTC | CASSYSIDGYTF
- | - | TRBJ2-3 | TRBV7-3 | TGTGCCAGCAGCCCCGGGCGGCTAGCGAGCACAGATACGCAGTATTTT | CASSPGRLASTDTQYF
- | - | TRBJ2-7 | TRBV29-1 | TGCAGCGTCTTTATAGAATCCTCCTACGAGCAGTACTTC | CSVFIESSYEQYF
- | - | TRBJ1-5 | TRBV28 | TGTGCCAGCAGTTTGTCTCGTCAGCCCCAGCATTTT | CASSLSRQPQHF
TRBD1 | - | TRBJ2-7 | TRBV25-1 | TGTGCCAGCAGTGAAGCGGCGGGACAGGGGTCCTACGAGCAGTACTTC | CASSEAAGQGSYEQYF
- | few | TRBJ2-3 | TRBV30 | TGTGCCTGGAGTGTACTGGGCCGAAGCACAGATACGCAGTATTTT | CAWSVLGRSTDTQYF
- | many | TRBJ2-7 | TRBV7-9 | TGTGCCGGTGACGAGCAGTACTTC | CAGDEQYF
- | - | TRBJ2-1 | TRBV29-1 | TGCAGCGTCGGGCTAGGGGGCTACAATGAGCAGTTCTTC | CSVGLGGYNEQFF
TRBD2 | few | TRBJ2-3 | TRBV30 | TGTGCCTGGGCGGGGGAGTTGACAGATACGCAGTATTTT | CAWAGELTDTQYF
- | few | TRBJ1-1 | TRBV7-9 | TGTGCCAGCAGCTTTGGGGCAGCGGGGAACACTGAAGCTTTCTTT | CASSFGAAGNTEAFF
- | - | TRBJ2-2 | TRBV12-1 | TGTGCCAGCAGCCCCCACTCGGGGGGGCACCGCCTCCGTTGCACCGGGGAGCTGTTTTTT | CASSPHSGGHRLRCTGELFF
- | few | TRBJ1-2 | TRBV7-2 | TGTGCCAGCAGCTTTGACATCGACTATGGCTACACCTTC | CASSFDIDYGYTF
- | - | TRBJ2-5 | TRBV15 | TGTGCCACCAGCAGAGACAAGGGACCAGAGACCCAGTACTTC | CATSRDKGPETQYF
TRBD2 | - | TRBJ2-7 | TRBV6-5 | TGTGCCAGCAGCCTCGGACTAGCGGGGTACGAGCAGTACTTC | CASSLGLAGYEQYF
- | - | TRBJ2-7 | TRBV28 | TGTGCCAGCACCCTCCAGCGGCACGCCTACGAGCAGTACTTC | CASTLQRHAYEQYF
TRBD2 | - | TRBJ2-1 | TRBV4-2 | TGTGCCAGCAGCCAAGACACTAGCGGGAGCTCCTACAATGAGCAGTTCTTC | CASSQDTSGSSYNEQFF
TRBD1 | few | TRBJ1-4 | TRBV5-1 | TGCGCCAGCAGCGGTAGGACAGGGAGAGAAGCAAAACTGTTTTTT | CASSGRTGREAKLFF
- | few | TRBJ1-2 | TRBV28 | TGTGCCAGCAGTACGCCAGGGAGCCCGAGCGGGGGCTACACCTTC | CASSTPGSPSGGYTF
TRBD1 | few | TRBJ2-5 | TRBV13 | TGTGCCAGCAGCCCGAGGGGGCTAGAGGAGACCCAGTACTTC | CASSPRGLEETQYF
TRBD2 | - | TRBJ2-7 | TRBV7-2 | TGTGCCTCCCTTCGGGTGCCTAGCGGGATTACCTACGAGCAGTACTTC | CASLRVPSGITYEQYF
- | few | TRBJ1-6 | TRBV27 | TGTGCCAGCAGCCGGGACACGAGCTCCTATAATTCACCCCTCCACTTT | CASSRDTSSYNSPLHF
- | few | TRBJ2-2 | TRBV18 | TGTGCCAGCTCACTCTACCGGAGTGGAACGAACACCGGGGAGCTGTTTTTT | CASSLYRSGTNTGELFF
- | few | TRBJ1-1 | TRBV28 | TGTGCCAGCAGTCCTCCCCGGAGCATGAGGTCGGCTTTCTTT | CASSPPRSMRSAFF
- | - | TRBJ2-1 | TRBV4-2 | TGTGCCAGCAGCCCTCTGGAAGGGAACAATGAGCAGTTCTTC | CASSPLEGNNEQFF
TRBD2 | few | TRBJ2-5 | TRBV6-5 | TGTGCCAGCAGCTTGGGACTAGCGGAACAAGAGACCCAGTACTTC | CASSLGLAEQETQYF
- | few | TRBJ2-5 | TRBV7-9 | TGTGCCAGCAGCTTCGGCCATCAAGAGACCCAGTACTTC | CASSFGHQETQYF
- | - | TRBJ2-7 | TRBV7-2 | TGTGCCAGCAGCGGTGCGAGCTCCTACGAGCAGTACTTC | CASSGASSYEQYF
- | few | TRBJ2-1 | TRBV30 | TGTGCCTGGACACCGGGACCCCACAATGAGCAGTTCTTC | CAWTPGPHNEQFF
- | few | TRBJ2-7 | TRBV29-1 | TGCAGCGTTGGCCCCCCCTTTAAGGACGAGCAGTACTTC | CSVGPPFKDEQYF
- | - | TRBJ1-4 | TRBV7-8 | TGTGCCAGCAGCCCCAGAGGTCCCCTGGGTGAAAAACTGTTTTTT | CASSPRGPLGEKLFF
- | - | TRBJ2-1 | TRBV18 | TGTGCCAGCTCACCGACAGAATACAATGAGCAGTTCTTC | CASSPTEYNEQFF
- | - | TRBJ2-3 | TRBV2 | TGTGCCAGCACCATTAGTACCCTGATCAGCGCCACAGATACGCAGTATTTT | CASTISTLISATDTQYF
- | few | TRBJ1-4 | TRBV29-1 | TGCAGCGGGGGGCAGATTAATGAAAAACTGTTTTTT | CSGGQINEKLFF
TRBD2 | - | TRBJ2-4 | TRBV7-2 | TGTGCCAGCAGCCAGACTAGCCCCAAGGGCATTCAGTACTTC | CASSQTSPKGIQYF
- | few | TRBJ1-6 | TRBV28 | TGTGCCAGCAATCGGGGGGTCCCTAGATCACCCCTCCACTTT | CASNRGVPRSPLHF
TRBD1 | - | TRBJ2-1 | TRBV5-6 | TGTGCCAGCAGCTTTTCAGGACAGGGCGGGAATGAGCAGTTCTTC | CASSFSGQGGNEQFF
TRBD2 | - | TRBJ2-1 | TRBV25-1 | TGTGCCAGCAGTCCAATGGGACTAGCGGGAGACGAGCAGTTCTTC | CASSPMGLAGDEQFF
TRBD2 | - | TRBJ2-1 | TRBV28 | TGTGCCAGCGGTTTAGCGGGCGACACCTACAATGAGCAGTTCTTC | CASGLAGDTYNEQFF
TRBD1 | few | TRBJ2-2 | TRBV5-4 | TGTGCCAGCAGCTTGGGGACAGGGACCGGGGAGCTGTTTTTT | CASSLGTGTGELFF
- | few | TRBJ1-2 | TRBV7-9 | TGTGCCAGCAGCCTCGCCCATTATGATGGCTACACCTTC | CASSLAHYDGYTF